This entry features one T cell receptor (beta chain) sequence. Its cognate antigen is unknown. This sample was taken from a study of long-term antiretroviral therapy in people with HIV. Study results and limitations: ART adherence, viral resistance and therapy changes went unrecorded. Before ART, certain clones expanded, and these dominated the repertoire at all time points.

Every single participant having HIV got treatment inside the United States. The germline gives CDR1 SGHRS, CDR2 YFSETQ. CDR3 length: 11 amino acids. The V and J ends lost 3 bases and 1 base respectively, with 1 base between them. This was the immunoSEQ v3.0 assay at survey level. The assay was immunoSEQ multiplex PCR, and TCRdb's table has in-frame clones only and misses some. The sample shows tens of thousands of clones, more than 80% of them seen only once. Material: unsorted PBMCs, obtained 0.3 years after starting antiretroviral therapy. This TCR derives from a middle-aged man with HIV. This chain uses TRBV5-1 with TRBJ2-5, with D uncertain. The DNA of the CDR3 is TGCGCCAGCAGCTCCCAAGAGACCCAGTACTTC. Protein: CASSSQETQYF.